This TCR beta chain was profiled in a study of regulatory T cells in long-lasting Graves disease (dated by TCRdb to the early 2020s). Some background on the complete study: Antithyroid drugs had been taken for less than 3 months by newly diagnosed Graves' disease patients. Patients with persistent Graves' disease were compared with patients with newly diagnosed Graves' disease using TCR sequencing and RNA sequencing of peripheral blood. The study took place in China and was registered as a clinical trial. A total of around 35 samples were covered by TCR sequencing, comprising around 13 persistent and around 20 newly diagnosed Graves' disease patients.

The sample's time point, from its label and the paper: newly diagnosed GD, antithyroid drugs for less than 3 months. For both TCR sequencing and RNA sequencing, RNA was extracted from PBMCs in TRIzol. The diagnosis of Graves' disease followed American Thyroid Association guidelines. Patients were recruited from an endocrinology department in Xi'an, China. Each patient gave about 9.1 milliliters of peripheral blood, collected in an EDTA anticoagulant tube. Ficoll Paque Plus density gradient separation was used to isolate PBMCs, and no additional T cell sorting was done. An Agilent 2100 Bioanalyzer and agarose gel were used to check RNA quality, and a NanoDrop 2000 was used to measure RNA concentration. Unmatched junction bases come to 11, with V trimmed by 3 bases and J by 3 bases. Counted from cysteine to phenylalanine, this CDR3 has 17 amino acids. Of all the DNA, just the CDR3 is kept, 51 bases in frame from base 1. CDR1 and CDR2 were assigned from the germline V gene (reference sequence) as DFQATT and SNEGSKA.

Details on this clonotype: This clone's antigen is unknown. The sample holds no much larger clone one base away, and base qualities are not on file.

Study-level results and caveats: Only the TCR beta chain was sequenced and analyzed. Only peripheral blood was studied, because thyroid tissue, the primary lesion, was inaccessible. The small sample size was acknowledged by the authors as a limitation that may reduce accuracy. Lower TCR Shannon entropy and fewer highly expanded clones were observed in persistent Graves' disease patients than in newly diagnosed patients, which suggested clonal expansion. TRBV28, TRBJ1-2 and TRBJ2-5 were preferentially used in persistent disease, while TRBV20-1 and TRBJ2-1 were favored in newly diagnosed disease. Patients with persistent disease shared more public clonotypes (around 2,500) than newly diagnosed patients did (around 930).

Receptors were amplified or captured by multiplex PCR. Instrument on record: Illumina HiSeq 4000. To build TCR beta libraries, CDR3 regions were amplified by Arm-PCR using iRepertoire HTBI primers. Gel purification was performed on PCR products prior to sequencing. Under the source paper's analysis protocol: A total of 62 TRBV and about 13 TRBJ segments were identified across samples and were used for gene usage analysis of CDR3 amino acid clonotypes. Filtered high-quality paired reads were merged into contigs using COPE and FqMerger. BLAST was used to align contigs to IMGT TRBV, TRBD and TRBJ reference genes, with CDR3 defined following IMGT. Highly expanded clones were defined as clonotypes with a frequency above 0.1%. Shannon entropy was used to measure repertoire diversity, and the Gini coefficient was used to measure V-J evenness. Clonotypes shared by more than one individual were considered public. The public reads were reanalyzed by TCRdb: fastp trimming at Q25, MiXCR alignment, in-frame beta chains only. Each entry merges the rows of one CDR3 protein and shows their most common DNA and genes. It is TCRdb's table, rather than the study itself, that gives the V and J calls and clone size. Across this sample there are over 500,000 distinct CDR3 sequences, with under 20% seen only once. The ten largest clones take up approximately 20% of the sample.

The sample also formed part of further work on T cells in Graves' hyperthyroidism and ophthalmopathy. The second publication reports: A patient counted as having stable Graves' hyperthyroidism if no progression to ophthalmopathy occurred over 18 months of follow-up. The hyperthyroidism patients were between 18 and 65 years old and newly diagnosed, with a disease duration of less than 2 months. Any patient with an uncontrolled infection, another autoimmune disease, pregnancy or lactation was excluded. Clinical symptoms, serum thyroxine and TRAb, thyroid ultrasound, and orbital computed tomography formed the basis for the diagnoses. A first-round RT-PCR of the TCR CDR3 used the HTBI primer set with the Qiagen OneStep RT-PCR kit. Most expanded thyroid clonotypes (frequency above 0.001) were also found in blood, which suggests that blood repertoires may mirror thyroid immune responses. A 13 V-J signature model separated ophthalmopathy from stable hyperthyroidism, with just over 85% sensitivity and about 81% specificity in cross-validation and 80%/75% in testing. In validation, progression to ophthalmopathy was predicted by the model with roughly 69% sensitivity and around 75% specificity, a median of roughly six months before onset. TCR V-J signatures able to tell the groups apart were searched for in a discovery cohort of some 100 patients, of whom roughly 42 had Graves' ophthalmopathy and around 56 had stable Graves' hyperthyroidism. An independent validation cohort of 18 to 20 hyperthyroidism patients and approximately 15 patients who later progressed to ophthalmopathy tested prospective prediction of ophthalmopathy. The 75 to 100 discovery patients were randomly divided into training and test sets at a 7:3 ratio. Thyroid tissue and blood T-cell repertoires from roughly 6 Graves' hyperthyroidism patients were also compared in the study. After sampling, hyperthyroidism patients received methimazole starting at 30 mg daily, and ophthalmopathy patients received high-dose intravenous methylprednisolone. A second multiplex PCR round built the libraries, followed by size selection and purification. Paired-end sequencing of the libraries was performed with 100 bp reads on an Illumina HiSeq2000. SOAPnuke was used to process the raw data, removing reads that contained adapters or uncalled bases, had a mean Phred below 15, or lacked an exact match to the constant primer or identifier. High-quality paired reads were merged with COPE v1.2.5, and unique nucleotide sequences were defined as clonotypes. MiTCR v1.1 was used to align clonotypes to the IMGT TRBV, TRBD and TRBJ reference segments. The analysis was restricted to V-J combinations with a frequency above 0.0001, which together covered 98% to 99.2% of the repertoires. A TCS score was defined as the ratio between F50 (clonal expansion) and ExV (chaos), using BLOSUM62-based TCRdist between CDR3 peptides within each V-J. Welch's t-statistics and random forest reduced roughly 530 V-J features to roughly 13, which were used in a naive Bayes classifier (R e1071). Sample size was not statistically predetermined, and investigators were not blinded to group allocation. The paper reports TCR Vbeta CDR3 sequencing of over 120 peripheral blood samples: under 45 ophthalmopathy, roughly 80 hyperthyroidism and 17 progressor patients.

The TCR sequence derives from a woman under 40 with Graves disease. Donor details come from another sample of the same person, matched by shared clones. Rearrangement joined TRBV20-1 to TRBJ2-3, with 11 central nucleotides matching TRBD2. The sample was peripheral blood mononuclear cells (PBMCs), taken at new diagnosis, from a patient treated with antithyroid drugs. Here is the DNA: TGCAGTGCTAGGGGAATAGCGGGAGGGCCTCAGACAGATACGCAGTATTTT. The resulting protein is CSARGIAGGPQTDTQYF.